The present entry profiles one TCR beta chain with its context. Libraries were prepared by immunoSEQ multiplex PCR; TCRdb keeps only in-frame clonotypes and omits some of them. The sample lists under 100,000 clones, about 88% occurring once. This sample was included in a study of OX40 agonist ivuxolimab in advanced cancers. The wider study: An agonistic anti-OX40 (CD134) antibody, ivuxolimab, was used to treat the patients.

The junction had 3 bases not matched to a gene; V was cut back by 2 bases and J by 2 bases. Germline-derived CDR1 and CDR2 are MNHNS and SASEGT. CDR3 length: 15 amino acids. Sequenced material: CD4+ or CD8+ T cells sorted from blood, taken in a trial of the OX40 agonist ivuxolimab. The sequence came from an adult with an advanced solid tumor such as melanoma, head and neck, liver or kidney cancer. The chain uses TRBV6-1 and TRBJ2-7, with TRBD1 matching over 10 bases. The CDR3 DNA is TGTGCCAGCAGTGAATGGACAGGGGGTCCCTACGAGCAGTACTTC. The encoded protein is CASSEWTGGPYEQYF.